One sample yielded the 25 T cell receptor beta chains listed below, sequenced in a study of cytomegalovirus exposure and HLA in healthy donors. The PCR used 60 Vbeta and 13 Jbeta primers. TCRdb keeps only in-frame clones here, not all; method: immunoSEQ multiplex PCR. The table lists 150,000 to 200,000 clones, 65% to 85% of them singletons, with about 6.3% in the top ten. Specimen: PBMCs. The receptor source for this set is a male donor in good health and CMV-seropositive.

The chain has TRBV27 and TRBJ1-2; perhaps TRBD1 as D (6 bases). This CDR3 has 13 residues. Looked up from germline, CDR1 is MNHEY and CDR2 is SMNVEV (reference sequence). V was clipped by 10 bases and J by 7 bases, with 19 bases between them. This chain's CDR3 is CATSAQGIRGYTF. The CDR3 DNA sequence: TGTGCCACCTCGGCCCAGGGGATTCGTGGCTACACCTTC.

This clone was found a few times. This chain uses TRBV20-1 with TRBJ1-3; D ambiguous. The CDR3 contains 11 residues. Trimming shortened V by 3 bases and J by 3 bases, and 3 bases separated the two germline ends. Germline loops: CDR1 DFQATT, CDR2 SNEGSKA (reference sequence). CDR3 bases: TGCAGTGCTAGCTTTGGAAACACCATATATTTT. Translated: CSASFGNTIYF.

This clone has just one count. The V call is TRBV19, the J call TRBJ1-5, with TRBD1 matching over 8 bases. CDR3 length equals 15 residues. CDR1 is LNHDA, CDR2 SQIVND, per germline (reference sequence). Germline trimming cut 5 bases from V and 0 bases from J; bases unmatched to any gene: 3. This CDR3 reads CASSLGQVSNQPQHF. CDR3 sequence (DNA): TGTGCCAGTAGTTTGGGACAGGTTAGCAATCAGCCCCAGCATTTT.

This clone came up a few times. This chain joins TRBV6-6 and TRBJ2-3; tentatively, D is TRBD2 (5 bases). With 5 bases removed from V and 1 base from J, the gap between germline ends came to 13 bases. The CDR3 runs to 15 residues. In germline, CDR1 is MNHNY, CDR2 SVGAGI (reference sequence). CDR3: CASSEGSPRTDTQYF. Written as DNA, the CDR3 is TGTGCCAGCAGTGAGGGTAGCCCCCGCACAGATACGCAGTATTTT.

This chain uses TRBV14 with TRBJ2-1; D is ambiguous. CDR1 and CDR2 (germline): SGHDN, FVKESK. The ends were cut back, 0 bases at V and 4 bases at J, with 7 bases in the middle. The CDR3 sequence is 14 residues long. CDR3 nucleotide sequence: TGTGCCAGCAGCCAAGATGACTTTTACAATGAGCAGTTCTTC. Residues: CASSQDDFYNEQFF.

Turning to this clone: One junction end disagrees with the germline gene, perhaps due to a read error. This chain connects TRBV2 to TRBJ2-3; D not certain. In germline, CDR1 is SNHLY, CDR2 FYNNEI. The CDR3 loop spans 12 amino acids. The CDR3 sequence: CACSPHTDTQYF. For the CDR3, the DNA is TGTGCCTGCAGTCCCCATACAGATACGCAGTATTTT.

The chain couples TRBV7-2 to TRBJ2-1; no clear D gene. Deletions cut 4 bases from V and 5 bases from J, with 21 bases between. The CDR3 spans 17 residues. Germline CDR1 is SGHTA and CDR2 is FQGNSA. Here the CDR3 DNA reads TGTGCCAGCAGCTCGTGGGCGATCGGTCGATACGACAATGAGCAGTTCTTC. This translates into CASSSWAIGRYDNEQFF.

The chain recombines TRBV7-8 with TRBJ2-3, with D possibly TRBD2 on 5 matching bases. The CDR3 is 16 amino acids. Germline-derived CDR1 and CDR2 are SGHVS and FQNEAQ. V was cut by 1 base and J by 2 bases, with 13 bases left in between. The CDR3 DNA reads as TGTGCCAGCAGCTTAGAACTGAGGGTTCCCACAGATACGCAGTATTTT. It encodes CASSLELRVPTDTQYF.

This chain links TRBV18 with TRBJ2-5, with a possible D match to TRBD2 (6 bases). The CDR3 has 16 amino acids. With 1 base removed from V and 2 bases from J, the gap between germline ends came to 14 bases. Germline assignment: CDR1 KGHSH and CDR2 LQKENI. The DNA for the CDR3 is TGTGCCAGCTCACCACTGGCCGGGACTTCTCAAGAGACCCAGTACTTC. This translates into CASSPLAGTSQETQYF.

V usage is TRBV4-2 and J usage is TRBJ1-2; 9 positions agree with TRBD1. The germline V gene has CDR1 LGHNA and CDR2 YNFKEQ. This CDR3 has 14 amino acids. The V gene end was trimmed by 1 base and the J gene end by 7 bases; junction bases not matched to a gene: 4. In DNA, the CDR3 is TGTGCCAGCAGCCAAGGGGACAGGGAGGGTGGCTACACCTTC. As protein: CASSQGDREGGYTF.

The chain couples TRBV7-8 to TRBJ2-3, with 8 bases that match TRBD2. Trimming at V came to 5 bases and at J to 1 base, leaving 17 bases not matched to a gene. CDR3 size: 19 residues. CDR1 SGHVS and CDR2 FQNEAQ come from the germline V gene. The CDR3 loop reads CASSPTGREGLMGTDTQYF. The CDR3 nucleotides read TGTGCCAGCAGCCCTACTGGCCGGGAGGGCCTTATGGGCACAGATACGCAGTATTTT.

The chain uses TRBV4-1 and TRBJ2-6; perhaps TRBD1 as D (5 bases). In germline, CDR1 is MGHRA, CDR2 YSYEKL. The CDR3 runs 16 residues. Deletions cut 0 bases from V and 5 bases from J, with 11 bases between. DNA for the CDR3: TGCGCCAGCAGCCAAGAAGGGGCCGTCCGGGCCAACGTCCTGACTTTC. This codes for CASSQEGAVRANVLTF.

The chain couples TRBV7-2 to TRBJ1-4, with 7 bases identical to TRBD1. With V trimmed by 4 bases and J by 3 bases, 8 bases remained unmatched. The CDR3 is 16 residues long. CDR1 SGHTA and CDR2 FQGNSA come from the germline V gene. CDR3 coding DNA: TGTGCCAGCAGCTCATTCGGACAGGCCTCTAATGAAAAACTGTTTTTT. Translation: CASSSFGQASNEKLFF.

The chain is built from TRBV11-2 and TRBJ2-3; possible D gene TRBD2, 5 bases. The ends were cut back, 5 bases at V and 6 bases at J, with 9 bases in the middle. From germline, CDR1 is SGHAT and CDR2 FQNNGV. The CDR3 consists of 12 residues. The CDR3 DNA sequence: TGTGCCAGCAGCCGGACTGAGGATACGCAGTATTTT. Translating gives CASSRTEDTQYF.

In regard to this clone: The junction does not match germline at one end; this may be a read error. V gene TRBV7-9 combines with J gene TRBJ1-2; no clear D. The CDR3 has 14 residues. Germline CDR1 and CDR2: SEHNR and FQNEAQ (reference sequence). The CDR3 DNA sequence: TGTTCCAGCAGCTTCCGGGAAGCAACCTATGGCTACACCTTC. Protein sequence: CSSSFREATYGYTF.

This chain joins TRBV6-1 and TRBJ1-5; 9 nucleotides agree with TRBD1. The V segment lost 3 bases and the J segment 5 bases; nucleotides outside the gene matches: 5. The CDR3 extends over 15 amino acids. CDR1 is MNHNS, CDR2 SASEGT, per germline. The CDR3 loop reads CASSERGQGHQPQHF. The CDR3, as DNA: TGTGCCAGCAGTGAGAGGGGACAGGGACATCAGCCCCAGCATTTT.

In nucleotides, the CDR3 is TGCGCCAGCAGCTGGACCGTACAGGGGACCGGGGAGCTGTTTTTT. This gives the protein CASSWTVQGTGELFF. The chain joins TRBV5-1 to TRBJ2-2, with 7 bases lining up with TRBD1. Per the germline V gene, CDR1 is SGHRS and CDR2 is YFSETQ. The CDR3 is made up of 15 amino acids. Trimming removed 3 bases from V and 5 bases from J; junction bases left unmatched: 7.

This clone was seen a handful of times. V and J are TRBV10-2 and TRBJ2-4; 9 nucleotides line up with TRBD2. Losses at the gene ends were 0 bases for V and 7 bases for J; bases not matched to a gene: 10. Per germline, CDR1 WSHSY and CDR2 SAAADI. This CDR3 comprises 17 residues. The CDR3 DNA reads as TGCGCCAGCAGTGAGTCACCCCCTGGACTAGCGAGGAACATTCAGTACTTC. Residues: CASSESPPGLARNIQYF.

The V gene is TRBV5-1, the J gene TRBJ2-7, with 8 bases identical to TRBD2. With V trimmed by 4 bases and J by 0 bases, 3 bases remained unmatched. The CDR3 extends over 14 amino acids. Germline assignment: CDR1 SGHRS and CDR2 YFSETQ. The CDR3 sequence: CASSSGTSSYEQYF. In DNA, the CDR3 is TGCGCCAGCAGCAGCGGGACTAGCTCCTACGAGCAGTACTTC.

This clone has a handful of counts. This chain joins TRBV7-2 and TRBJ1-2, with 11 bases lining up with TRBD1. Germline V CDR1 and CDR2: SGHTA, FQGNSA. The CDR3 consists of 14 residues. V lost 5 bases to trimming and J lost 3 bases; unmatched junction nucleotides: 2. The CDR3 sequence is CASSRGQGDYGYTF. CDR3 nucleotide sequence: TGTGCCAGCAGCCGGGGACAGGGGGACTATGGCTACACCTTC.

This chain joins TRBV7-2 and TRBJ2-1; TRBD2 aligns across 7 bases. The ends lost 2 bases at V and 6 bases at J; junction bases unmatched: 4. The CDR3 runs to 14 residues. Germline V CDR1 and CDR2: SGHTA, FQGNSA. CDR3 DNA: TGTGCCAGCAGCTTAACGGGAGGCGTCAATGAGCAGTTCTTC. It encodes CASSLTGGVNEQFF.

As concerns this clone: One end of the junction varies from germline; a read error may be responsible. V gene TRBV19 combines with J gene TRBJ1-1; D not resolved. Germline V gives CDR1 LNHDA, CDR2 SQIVND (reference sequence). The CDR3 loop spans 11 amino acids. CDR3 protein: CESGMNTEAFF. DNA of the CDR3: TGCGAGAGCGGGATGAACACTGAAGCTTTCTTT.

This clone was found a few times. The V gene is TRBV30, the J gene TRBJ1-1; no clear D. This CDR3 is built from 13 residues. CDR1 is GTSNPN, CDR2 SVGIG, per germline (reference sequence). The V gene lost 4 bases and the J gene lost 4 bases, with 13 bases spanning the gap. The CDR3 is CAWTARRGTEAFF. CDR3 in DNA: TGTGCCTGGACGGCCCGACGAGGCACTGAAGCTTTCTTT.

This chain uses TRBV7-9 with TRBJ2-1; TRBD1 matches 12 bases. V dropped 8 bases and J dropped 7; count of bases not matched to a gene: 12. The CDR3 is made up of 16 amino acids. Germline assignment: CDR1 SEHNR and CDR2 FQNEAQ (reference sequence). The DNA of the CDR3 is TGTGCCAGCGGGGAGTTTCGGGACAGGGGGCTGAATGAGCAGTTCTTC. The encoded protein is CASGEFRDRGLNEQFF. Together with reference TRBV7-9 and TRBJ2-1, the CDR3 gives the full variable domain: DTGVSQNPRHKITKRGQNVTFRCDPISEHNRLYWYRQTLGQGPEFLTYFQNEAQLEKSRLLSDRFSAERPKGSFSTLEIQRTEQGDSAMYLCASGEFRDRGLNEQFFGPGTRLTVL.

The genes are TRBV29-1 and TRBJ1-2; D is perhaps TRBD1 (5 bases). Per the germline V gene, CDR1 is SQVTM and CDR2 is ANQGSEA. Trimming removed 4 bases at V and 5 bases at J, with 17 bases between. The CDR3 is 14 residues long. The CDR3 here is CSVGPQTDLYGYTF. In nucleotides, the CDR3 is TGCAGCGTTGGACCCCAGACAGACCTTTATGGCTACACCTTC.